This T cell receptor beta chain was observed in a study of blood T cell repertoires in COVID-19. About the study: T cells, B-cell-depleted T cells, or PBMCs provided the cDNA or gDNA that served as material.

Assay: immunoSEQ multiplex PCR; the TCRdb copy retains only in-frame clones and omits some. This table has approximately 120,000 clones, roughly four fifths appearing once. Germline V gene data show CDR1 as SGHNT and CDR2 as YYREEE (reference sequence). The ends lost 0 bases at V and 8 bases at J; junction bases unmatched: 6. The CDR3 is 15 residues long. This clone was detected only once. This chain links TRBV5-4 with TRBJ2-2; 8 bases are shared with TRBD1. The clonotype comes from a human donor in a cohort sampled during active COVID-19. The sequencing sample was made of peripheral blood. The CDR3 protein is CASSLAGTGKGELFF. The CDR3 region has the DNA TGTGCCAGCAGCTTGGCAGGGACAGGCAAGGGGGAGCTGTTTTTT.